What follows are 21 T cell receptor beta chains derived from one specimen sequenced in a study of cytomegalovirus exposure and HLA in healthy donors. TCRdb's table, derived via immunoSEQ multiplex PCR, lists solely in-frame clones and lacks some. The sample has over 200,000 clones; over 80% are singletons. The specimen was PBMCs. The origin of the receptors is a woman between 18 and 30 years old in good health and CMV-seronegative.

This clone has a single count. V is TRBV29-1 and J is TRBJ2-1, with D unclear. The CDR3 spans 10 residues. The germline CDR1 and CDR2 sequences are SQVTM and ANQGSEA. V lost 7 bases, J lost 10 bases, and 11 bases lay in between. The chain's CDR3 is CSAARPEQFF. CDR3 DNA: TGCAGCGCCGCAAGGCCCGAGCAGTTCTTC.

This chain uses TRBV2 with TRBJ1-2; 7 bases are shared with TRBD1. Germline loops: CDR1 SNHLY, CDR2 FYNNEI. V dropped 1 base and J dropped 0; count of bases not matched to a gene: 2. This CDR3 spans 15 amino acids. CDR3 amino acids: CASSEGGTANYGYTF. The DNA of the CDR3 is TGTGCCAGCAGTGAAGGAGGGACAGCTAACTATGGCTACACCTTC. The entire variable domain, with the rest obtained from reference TRBV2 and TRBJ1-2, is as follows: EPEVTQTPSHQVTQMGQEVILRCVPISNHLYFYWYRQILGQKVEFLVSFYNNEISEKSEIFDDQFSVERPDGSNFTLKIRSTKLEDSAMYFCASSEGGTANYGYTFGSGTRLTVV.

This rearrangement joins TRBV5-1 to TRBJ2-7; D possibly corresponds to TRBD1 (7 bases). This CDR3 has 15 amino acids. Germline CDR1 and CDR2: SGHRS and YFSETQ. V dropped 4 bases and J dropped 4 bases, with 18 bases sitting between them. For the CDR3, the DNA is TGCGCCAGCAGCCTCGATCAACAGGGGAGGTACGAGCAGTACTTC. Its translation: CASSLDQQGRYEQYF.

The CDR3 region is CASSLEVDRINLGGELFF. As DNA, the CDR3 is TGTGCCAGCAGCTTGGAGGTCGACAGGATTAATCTGGGCGGGGAGCTGTTTTTT. The chain carries TRBV7-8 and TRBJ2-2, with D perhaps matching TRBD1 (6 bases). V lost 3 bases, J lost 7 bases, and 24 bases lay in between. CDR1 and CDR2 (germline): SGHVS, FQNEAQ. This CDR3 is 18 amino acids long.

This chain joins TRBV4-2 and TRBJ1-2, with D possibly being TRBD1 (5 bases). This CDR3 comprises 13 residues. CDR1 LGHNA and CDR2 YNFKEQ come from the germline V gene. Trimming stripped 10 bases from V and 2 bases from J, with 14 bases between. DNA for the CDR3: TGTGCCACCGGGGCGCAAGGGAACTATGGCTACACCTTC. It yields the protein CATGAQGNYGYTF.

V and J are TRBV29-1 and TRBJ1-1; maybe TRBD1 (5 bases). CDR1 and CDR2 from the germline V gene are SQVTM and ANQGSEA. V dropped 1 base and J dropped 5 bases, with 14 bases sitting between them. CDR3 length equals 14 residues. The CDR3 loop is CSVEGEGRGTEAFF. CDR3 DNA sequence: TGCAGCGTTGAAGGTGAGGGTCGGGGGACTGAAGCTTTCTTT.

The table lists this clone with a few counts. This chain connects TRBV27 to TRBJ2-7; 8 nucleotides align to TRBD1. V lost 6 bases to trimming and J lost 5 bases; unmatched junction nucleotides: 9. CDR1 is MNHEY and CDR2 is SMNVEV in the germline V gene (reference sequence). This CDR3 is built from 14 residues. The CDR3 nucleotides read TGTGCCAGCAGGCCCAGGACAGGGTGGCACGAGCAGTACTTC. Protein: CASRPRTGWHEQYF.

The chain carries TRBV11-1 and TRBJ2-1, with 10 bases lining up with TRBD2. Germline-derived CDR1 and CDR2 are SGHAT and FQDESV (reference sequence). The J segment lost 8 bases and the V segment lost 3 bases, leaving 10 bases of the junction unmatched. The CDR3 length is 16 residues. This CDR3 reads CASSLASGSGSHEQFF. CDR3 DNA: TGTGCCAGCAGCTTGGCTAGCGGGAGCGGGTCTCATGAGCAGTTCTTC.

In DNA form, the CDR3 reads TGTGCCAGCAGCCCCCAAGGGGGGGCCTACGAGCAGTACTTC. It yields the protein CASSPQGGAYEQYF. The chain employs TRBV11-2 and TRBJ2-7; D perhaps matches TRBD2 (7 bases). V was clipped by 5 bases and J by 2 bases, with 13 bases between them. Germline-derived CDR1 and CDR2 are SGHAT and FQNNGV. CDR3 size: 14 residues.

The chain employs TRBV10-3 and TRBJ2-3, with TRBD2 matching 10 bases. V gave up 11 bases and J gave up 6 bases; unmatched junction bases: 11. This CDR3 contains 14 residues. Germline-derived CDR1 and CDR2 are ENHRY and SYGVKD. CDR3 DNA: TGTGCCGCCGAGCGGGAGGGCCTTCGGGATACGCAGTATTTT. This gives the protein CAAEREGLRDTQYF.

The rearrangement joins TRBV6-4 to TRBJ1-5; D call uncertain. Germline V gene lookup returns CDR1 MRHNA and CDR2 SNTAGT. Trimming stripped 0 bases from V and 1 base from J, with 7 bases between. The CDR3 length is 15 residues. CDR3 nucleotides: TGTGCCAGCAGTGACTCGTCAGACAGCAATCAGCCCCAGCATTTT. Translation: CASSDSSDSNQPQHF.

The J gene is TRBJ1-3, the V gene TRBV4-2; 7 bases agree with TRBD1. The CDR3 has 15 amino acids. Germline-derived CDR1 and CDR2 are LGHNA and YNFKEQ. With V trimmed by 4 bases and J by 0 bases, 3 bases remained unmatched. The CDR3: CASSPWTGSGNTIYF. For the CDR3, the DNA is TGTGCCAGCAGCCCTTGGACAGGCTCTGGAAACACCATATATTTT.

CDR3 nucleotides: TGTGCCAGCAGCTGGCCAGGTTTGACAGGGGGATTTTTAGAGCAGTACTTC. This gives the protein CASSWPGLTGGFLEQYF. The chain uses TRBV28 and TRBJ2-7, with TRBD1 matching over 9 bases. The CDR3 consists of 17 residues. V trimming: 6 bases; J trimming: 7 bases; junction bases outside the gene matches: 19. CDR1 and CDR2 (germline): MDHEN, SYDVKM.

The chain joins TRBV7-9 to TRBJ2-1; D unclear. Trimming pared 5 bases from V and 13 bases from J, leaving 15 bases between. There are 12 residues in the CDR3. The germline CDR1 and CDR2 sequences are SEHNR and FQNEAQ (reference sequence). CDR3 nucleotides: TGTGCCAGCAGCCAGGTAGTCGAATATCAGTTCTTC. As protein: CASSQVVEYQFF.

A few counts support this clone. This chain connects TRBV7-3 to TRBJ2-4, with TRBD1 as a possible D gene (6 bases). Germline lookup yields CDR1 SGHTA and CDR2 FQGTGA. CDR3 length equals 13 residues. V lost 5 bases to trimming and J lost 6 bases, with 11 bases between them. The CDR3 region has the DNA TGTGCCAGCAGCCCCGGACAGTTAAACATTCAGTACTTC. This gives the protein CASSPGQLNIQYF.

The rearrangement joins TRBV6-1 to TRBJ1-5; TRBD1 matches at 7 bases. CDR1 is MNHNS, CDR2 SASEGT, per germline. J gave up 11 bases and V 6 bases, and 4 bases lay outside the gene matches. This CDR3 has 11 amino acids. CDR3 residues: CASRQTGTQHF. CDR3 DNA sequence: TGTGCCAGCAGACAGACAGGGACCCAGCATTTT.

The chain uses TRBV6-1 and TRBJ2-2, with a possible D match to TRBD2 (5 bases). Trimming cost V 3 bases and J 6 bases, with 11 bases left between them. In germline, CDR1 is MNHNS, CDR2 SASEGT. The CDR3 has 14 residues. The CDR3 coding sequence is TGTGCCAGCAGTGAGGGAGTAGAACCCGGGGAGCTGTTTTTT. It is translated as CASSEGVEPGELFF.

The chain recombines TRBV18 with TRBJ2-7; 7 bases align to TRBD2. The CDR3 has 16 amino acids. J lost 0 bases, V lost 2 bases, and 7 bases had no gene match. Germline CDR1 and CDR2: KGHSH and LQKENI. This chain's CDR3 is CASSPRFLADSYEQYF. For the CDR3, the DNA is TGTGCCAGCTCACCAAGGTTCCTAGCGGACTCCTACGAGCAGTACTTC.

About this clone itself: The same CDR3 arises from other DNA sequences in this sample as well. The chain couples TRBV27 to TRBJ2-1; the D gene could be TRBD1 or TRBD2 (5 bases each). The ends were cut back, 4 bases at V and 0 bases at J, with 7 bases in the middle. This CDR3 spans 14 amino acids. Germline V gives CDR1 MNHEY, CDR2 SMNVEV (reference sequence). The CDR3 is CASSWGSSYNEQFF. The CDR3 region has the DNA TGTGCCAGCAGTTGGGGGAGCTCCTACAATGAGCAGTTCTTC.

J is TRBJ2-7 and V is TRBV9, with 12 bases that match TRBD2. The J segment lost 5 bases and the V segment lost 2 bases, leaving 2 bases of the junction unmatched. CDR3 length: 14 amino acids. Looked up from germline, CDR1 is SGDLS and CDR2 is YYNGEE. The CDR3, as DNA: TGTGCCAGCAGCGTGACTAGCGGGAGTGACGAGCAGTACTTC. Amino acids: CASSVTSGSDEQYF.

This chain's CDR3 is CASRMNSGYGYTF. The CDR3, as DNA: TGTGCCAGCAGGATGAACTCCGGGTATGGCTACACCTTC. V gene TRBV2 combines with J gene TRBJ1-2; no clear D. V dropped 6 bases and J dropped 5 bases, with 13 bases sitting between them. The V gene's germline CDR1 is SNHLY and CDR2 FYNNEI. The CDR3 contains 13 residues.